This is a list of T cell receptor beta chains from one sample in a study of blood T cell repertoires in COVID-19. The protocol was immunoSEQ multiplex PCR, while the TCRdb copy is restricted to in-frame clones and leaves out a portion. The sample carries about 160,000 clones, 75% to 90% recorded once. Sequenced input: peripheral blood. These receptors all stem from a human donor in a cohort sampled during active COVID-19. The CDR3 runs from the conserved cysteine through the conserved F or W. A D gene is named only where the DNA matches it firmly. The size of a clone is reported for some rows only, either as once, few or many, or as a class for expanded clones.

j_call: TRBJ1-2; cdr3_length: 19; clone_size: few; d_call: NA; v_call: TRBV10-3; cdr3_nt: TGTGCCATCAGTGAGTCGATCTGGGGAGGCAGGCGGAATAACTATGGCTACACCTTC; cdr3_aa: CAISESIWGGRRNNYGYTF
j_call: TRBJ1-3; cdr3_length: 15; clone_size: NA; d_call: NA; v_call: TRBV11-2; cdr3_nt: TGTGCCAGCAGCTTTACCAGGGGTACTGGAAACACCATATATTTT; cdr3_aa: CASSFTRGTGNTIYF
j_call: TRBJ1-5; cdr3_length: 16; clone_size: NA; d_call: TRBD1; v_call: TRBV19; cdr3_nt: TGTGCCAGTAGTTCCTCGGGGGGGACAGTTAATCAGCCCCAGCATTTT; cdr3_aa: CASSSSGGTVNQPQHF
j_call: TRBJ2-1; cdr3_length: 14; clone_size: NA; d_call: TRBD1; v_call: TRBV11-3; cdr3_nt: TGTGCCAGCAGCTCGCGGACAGGGGTGGATGAGCAGTTCTTC; cdr3_aa: CASSSRTGVDEQFF
j_call: TRBJ2-3; cdr3_length: 14; clone_size: NA; d_call: NA; v_call: TRBV7-3; cdr3_nt: TGTGCCAGCAGCTTCATTAGTGGCACAGATACGCAGTATTTT; cdr3_aa: CASSFISGTDTQYF
j_call: TRBJ2-7; cdr3_length: 13; clone_size: NA; d_call: NA; v_call: TRBV6-6; cdr3_nt: TGTGCCAGCAGTCCCGGGACAATGTACGAGCAGTACTTC; cdr3_aa: CASSPGTMYEQYF
j_call: TRBJ2-1; cdr3_length: 15; clone_size: few; d_call: TRBD2; v_call: TRBV29-1; cdr3_nt: TGCAGCGTTGGGGGTGGGACTAGAGGTTACAATGAGCAGTTCTTC; cdr3_aa: CSVGGGTRGYNEQFF
j_call: TRBJ1-6; cdr3_length: 14; clone_size: NA; d_call: NA; v_call: TRBV6-5; cdr3_nt: TGTGCCAGCAGTTTTGACAGCGATAATTCACCCCTCCACTTT; cdr3_aa: CASSFDSDNSPLHF
j_call: TRBJ2-2; cdr3_length: 15; clone_size: many; d_call: NA; v_call: TRBV5-4; cdr3_nt: TGTGCCAGCAGCTTGGGGTACGAGGGAGCCGGGGAGCTGTTTTTT; cdr3_aa: CASSLGYEGAGELFF
j_call: TRBJ2-7; cdr3_length: 19; clone_size: NA; d_call: TRBD1; v_call: TRBV23-1; cdr3_nt: TGCGCCAGCAGTCAAACCCGAAACAGGGGGTACCGGGGAGTGTGCGAGCAGTACTTC; cdr3_aa: CASSQTRNRGYRGVCEQYF
j_call: TRBJ2-5; cdr3_length: 16; clone_size: NA; d_call: TRBD2; v_call: TRBV14; cdr3_nt: TGTGCCAGCAGCTTCCGACTAGCGGAGGGGCGGGAGACCCAGTACTTC; cdr3_aa: CASSFRLAEGRETQYF
j_call: TRBJ1-1; cdr3_length: 14; clone_size: NA; d_call: NA; v_call: TRBV7-9; cdr3_nt: TGTGCCAGCAGACAAGTGGCAGGGAACACTGAAGCTTTCTTT; cdr3_aa: CASRQVAGNTEAFF
j_call: TRBJ2-1; cdr3_length: 14; clone_size: NA; d_call: TRBD1; v_call: TRBV27; cdr3_nt: TGTGCCAGCAGCCTATACAGGGGGCCCAATGAGCAGTTCTTC; cdr3_aa: CASSLYRGPNEQFF
j_call: TRBJ1-1; cdr3_length: 13; clone_size: once; d_call: NA; v_call: TRBV6-5; cdr3_nt: TGTGCCAGCAGTTATTCAGGGTTCACTGAAGCTTTCTTT; cdr3_aa: CASSYSGFTEAFF
j_call: TRBJ2-1; cdr3_length: 15; clone_size: NA; d_call: TRBD1; v_call: TRBV7-8; cdr3_nt: TGTGCCAGCAGCTTAGGGACAGGCACCTACAATGAGCAGTTCTTC; cdr3_aa: CASSLGTGTYNEQFF
j_call: TRBJ2-5; cdr3_length: 14; clone_size: NA; d_call: NA; v_call: TRBV27; cdr3_nt: TGTGCCAGCAGTTTAAGGGAACGGGGGGAGACCCAGTACTTC; cdr3_aa: CASSLRERGETQYF
j_call: TRBJ2-6; cdr3_length: 14; clone_size: NA; d_call: NA; v_call: TRBV30; cdr3_nt: TGTGCCTGGAGGGCAGGCTCTGGGGCCAACGTCCTGACTTTC; cdr3_aa: CAWRAGSGANVLTF
j_call: TRBJ1-2; cdr3_length: 13; clone_size: NA; d_call: TRBD1; v_call: TRBV29-1; cdr3_nt: TGCAGCGTTGTGGGCAGGGGGAACTATGGCTACACCTTC; cdr3_aa: CSVVGRGNYGYTF
j_call: TRBJ1-4; cdr3_length: 17; clone_size: many; d_call: NA; v_call: TRBV9; cdr3_nt: TGTGCCAGCAGCGTACATGAGATGGGGACTTCTAATGAAAAACTGTTTTTT; cdr3_aa: CASSVHEMGTSNEKLFF
j_call: TRBJ1-2; cdr3_length: 14; clone_size: NA; d_call: NA; v_call: TRBV21-1; cdr3_nt: TGTGCCAGCAGGCCAGGACAGGCTGGGAACGACTACACCTTC; cdr3_aa: CASRPGQAGNDYTF
j_call: TRBJ1-6; cdr3_length: 16; clone_size: NA; d_call: TRBD1; v_call: TRBV27; cdr3_nt: TGTGCCAGCAGTTTAGTGGGTCAGGGGGGCGGCTCACCCCTCCACTTT; cdr3_aa: CASSLVGQGGGSPLHF
j_call: TRBJ2-4; cdr3_length: 15; clone_size: NA; d_call: NA; v_call: TRBV18; cdr3_nt: TGTGCCAGCTCACCGGCCGGACTGCAGAAAAACATTCAGTACTTC; cdr3_aa: CASSPAGLQKNIQYF
j_call: TRBJ2-1; cdr3_length: 14; clone_size: NA; d_call: TRBD1; v_call: TRBV4-3; cdr3_nt: TGCGCCAGCAGCCGGGGGACAGGGTCTCATGAGCAGTTCTTC; cdr3_aa: CASSRGTGSHEQFF
j_call: TRBJ1-2; cdr3_length: 14; clone_size: NA; d_call: TRBD1; v_call: TRBV18; cdr3_nt: TGTGCCAGCTCACCAAGGGACAGGGGATCAGGCTACACCTTC; cdr3_aa: CASSPRDRGSGYTF
j_call: TRBJ1-5; cdr3_length: 14; clone_size: NA; d_call: NA; v_call: TRBV19; cdr3_nt: TGTGCCAGTAGTGGGTTGGGAGGGAATCAGCCCCAGCATTTT; cdr3_aa: CASSGLGGNQPQHF
j_call: TRBJ1-2; cdr3_length: 15; clone_size: NA; d_call: NA; v_call: TRBV2; cdr3_nt: TGTGCCAGCAGTGTGACCACAACAGGGTTCCATGGCTACACCTTC; cdr3_aa: CASSVTTTGFHGYTF
j_call: TRBJ2-7; cdr3_length: 14; clone_size: NA; d_call: NA; v_call: TRBV9; cdr3_nt: TGTGCCAGCAGCGAGAGTAGCGTAAACTACGAGCAGTACTTC; cdr3_aa: CASSESSVNYEQYF
j_call: TRBJ1-5; cdr3_length: 15; clone_size: few; d_call: TRBD1; v_call: TRBV6-2/TRBV6-3; cdr3_nt: TGTGCCAGCAGTTTCCCCAGGGGGAGCAATCAGCCCCAGCATTTT; cdr3_aa: CASSFPRGSNQPQHF
j_call: TRBJ2-1; cdr3_length: 11; clone_size: NA; d_call: NA; v_call: TRBV20-1; cdr3_nt: TGCAGTGCTCCTATTCGGAATGAGCAGTTCTTC; cdr3_aa: CSAPIRNEQFF
j_call: TRBJ1-6; cdr3_length: 12; clone_size: NA; d_call: NA; v_call: TRBV12-3/TRBV12-4; cdr3_nt: TGTGCCAGCACCGAAGACTCCCCGGCCCTCCACTTT; cdr3_aa: CASTEDSPALHF
j_call: TRBJ2-1; cdr3_length: 15; clone_size: NA; d_call: TRBD1; v_call: TRBV4-3; cdr3_nt: TGCGCCAGCAGCCGTCAGACAGGGTCCTACAATGAGCAGTTCTTC; cdr3_aa: CASSRQTGSYNEQFF
j_call: TRBJ1-2; cdr3_length: 15; clone_size: many; d_call: TRBD1; v_call: TRBV18; cdr3_nt: TGTGCCAGCTCACCTGACGGTCAGGGGGCTGGCGGCTACACCTTC; cdr3_aa: CASSPDGQGAGGYTF
j_call: TRBJ2-5; cdr3_length: 14; clone_size: NA; d_call: NA; v_call: TRBV5-1; cdr3_nt: TGCGCCAGCAGCTTGGGACACTCTGAAGAGACCCAGTACTTC; cdr3_aa: CASSLGHSEETQYF
j_call: TRBJ2-2; cdr3_length: 17; clone_size: NA; d_call: TRBD1; v_call: TRBV29-1; cdr3_nt: TGCAGCGTCGTGAAAAGGACAGGGGGCACGAACACCGGGGAGCTGTTTTTT; cdr3_aa: CSVVKRTGGTNTGELFF
j_call: TRBJ2-1; cdr3_length: 18; clone_size: NA; d_call: TRBD2; v_call: TRBV28; cdr3_nt: TGTGCCAGTTCCGCTAGCGGGGGGGCCCCTAGCTCCTACAATGAGCAGTTCTTC; cdr3_aa: CASSASGGAPSSYNEQFF
j_call: TRBJ1-6; cdr3_length: 15; clone_size: NA; d_call: NA; v_call: TRBV27; cdr3_nt: TGTGCCAGCAGTTTGACATTGGGTAATAATTCACCCCTCCACTTT; cdr3_aa: CASSLTLGNNSPLHF
j_call: TRBJ2-2; cdr3_length: 12; clone_size: once; d_call: NA; v_call: TRBV30; cdr3_nt: TGTGCCTGGAGTGCGAGTACCGGGGAGCTGTTTTTT; cdr3_aa: CAWSASTGELFF
j_call: TRBJ1-3; cdr3_length: 15; clone_size: NA; d_call: NA; v_call: TRBV7-8; cdr3_nt: TGTGCCAGCAGACGGGAGGGCGGAACTGGAAACACCATATATTTT; cdr3_aa: CASRREGGTGNTIYF
j_call: TRBJ1-2; cdr3_length: 12; clone_size: NA; d_call: NA; v_call: TRBV2; cdr3_nt: TGTGCCAGCATGATACTCGACTTAGGCTACACCTTC; cdr3_aa: CASMILDLGYTF
j_call: TRBJ1-2; cdr3_length: 15; clone_size: few; d_call: NA; v_call: TRBV29-1; cdr3_nt: TGCAGCGTTGAAGATCTGGGGGAGGGGCACTATGGCTACACCTTC; cdr3_aa: CSVEDLGEGHYGYTF
j_call: TRBJ1-5; cdr3_length: 16; clone_size: once; d_call: NA; v_call: TRBV7-2; cdr3_nt: TGTGCCAGCAGCTACAGGGAAACAGGGAAGGAAGAACCCCAGCATTTT; cdr3_aa: CASSYRETGKEEPQHF
j_call: TRBJ2-7; cdr3_length: 15; clone_size: NA; d_call: TRBD1; v_call: TRBV6-5; cdr3_nt: TGTGCCAGCAGACAGGGGGGTGAAAGCTCCTACGAGCAGTACTTC; cdr3_aa: CASRQGGESSYEQYF
j_call: TRBJ1-1; cdr3_length: 16; clone_size: NA; d_call: TRBD1; v_call: TRBV20-1; cdr3_nt: TGCAGTGCTAGTTATTGGACAGGGGGCTATGACACTGAAGCTTTCTTT; cdr3_aa: CSASYWTGGYDTEAFF
j_call: TRBJ2-5; cdr3_length: 17; clone_size: NA; d_call: TRBD2; v_call: TRBV16; cdr3_nt: TGTGCCAGCAGCCAATTATCTACGGGACTAGCGGGAGAGACCCAGTACTTC; cdr3_aa: CASSQLSTGLAGETQYF
j_call: TRBJ2-7; cdr3_length: 14; clone_size: NA; d_call: TRBD1; v_call: TRBV5-8; cdr3_nt: TGTGCCAGCAGCTCGACAGGGTTATGGTACGAGCAGTACTTC; cdr3_aa: CASSSTGLWYEQYF
j_call: TRBJ2-2; cdr3_length: 13; clone_size: once; d_call: NA; v_call: TRBV5-1; cdr3_nt: TGCGCCAGCAGCGGGGACACGGCCGGGGAGCTGTTTTTT; cdr3_aa: CASSGDTAGELFF